This TCR beta chain originates from a study of cytomegalovirus exposure and HLA in healthy donors. Points from the study as a whole: HLA alleles showed associations with roughly 17,000 TCR beta sequences in a later analysis, at a 0.05 false discovery rate.

Healthy bone marrow donors made up the donor group. CDR3 length: 15 residues. Per the germline V gene, CDR1 is SGHRS and CDR2 is YFSETQ. V trimming: 4 bases; J trimming: 5 bases; junction bases outside the gene matches: 7. The PCR contained 60 Vbeta and 13 Jbeta primers. Produced via immunoSEQ multiplex PCR; TCRdb's table is partial and in-frame only. This repertoire shows over 95,000 clones, about 70% found once; its top ten account for approximately 2%. Points on this clone: Its antigen is unknown.

This sequence originates from a human donor in good health. Sequencing was performed on PBMCs. The genes are TRBV5-1 and TRBJ2-2; 8 bases match TRBD2. The CDR3 DNA sequence: TGCGCCAGCAGCCCGGGACTAGGGGGGACCGGGGAGCTGTTTTTT. Encoded protein: CASSPGLGGTGELFF. Variable domain in full (rest from reference TRBV5-1 and TRBJ2-2): KAGVTQTPRYLIKTRGQQVTLSCSPISGHRSVSWYQQTPGQGLQFLFEYFSETQRNKGNFPGRFSGRQFSNSRSEMNVSTLELGDSALYLCASSPGLGGTGELFFGEGSRLTVL.